This TCR beta chain was sequenced for a study of T cell responses to AZD1222 COVID-19 vaccine. V was clipped by 6 bases and J by 0 bases, with 5 bases between them. CDR3 length equals 12 residues. The V gene's germline CDR1 is LNHNV and CDR2 YYDKDF (reference sequence). Sequencing used immunoSEQ multiplex PCR; TCRdb keeps in-frame clones, though not all of them. Among 100,000 to 140,000 clones listed, roughly nine tenths were seen once. The sample here was peripheral blood, taken on day 0 of AZD1222 vaccination. The rearrangement uses TRBV15 and TRBJ1-1; D not certain. The clonotype originates from an adult in good health. CDR3 in amino acids: CATSDMNTEAFF. CDR3 coding DNA: TGTGCCACCAGTGACATGAACACTGAAGCTTTCTTT.